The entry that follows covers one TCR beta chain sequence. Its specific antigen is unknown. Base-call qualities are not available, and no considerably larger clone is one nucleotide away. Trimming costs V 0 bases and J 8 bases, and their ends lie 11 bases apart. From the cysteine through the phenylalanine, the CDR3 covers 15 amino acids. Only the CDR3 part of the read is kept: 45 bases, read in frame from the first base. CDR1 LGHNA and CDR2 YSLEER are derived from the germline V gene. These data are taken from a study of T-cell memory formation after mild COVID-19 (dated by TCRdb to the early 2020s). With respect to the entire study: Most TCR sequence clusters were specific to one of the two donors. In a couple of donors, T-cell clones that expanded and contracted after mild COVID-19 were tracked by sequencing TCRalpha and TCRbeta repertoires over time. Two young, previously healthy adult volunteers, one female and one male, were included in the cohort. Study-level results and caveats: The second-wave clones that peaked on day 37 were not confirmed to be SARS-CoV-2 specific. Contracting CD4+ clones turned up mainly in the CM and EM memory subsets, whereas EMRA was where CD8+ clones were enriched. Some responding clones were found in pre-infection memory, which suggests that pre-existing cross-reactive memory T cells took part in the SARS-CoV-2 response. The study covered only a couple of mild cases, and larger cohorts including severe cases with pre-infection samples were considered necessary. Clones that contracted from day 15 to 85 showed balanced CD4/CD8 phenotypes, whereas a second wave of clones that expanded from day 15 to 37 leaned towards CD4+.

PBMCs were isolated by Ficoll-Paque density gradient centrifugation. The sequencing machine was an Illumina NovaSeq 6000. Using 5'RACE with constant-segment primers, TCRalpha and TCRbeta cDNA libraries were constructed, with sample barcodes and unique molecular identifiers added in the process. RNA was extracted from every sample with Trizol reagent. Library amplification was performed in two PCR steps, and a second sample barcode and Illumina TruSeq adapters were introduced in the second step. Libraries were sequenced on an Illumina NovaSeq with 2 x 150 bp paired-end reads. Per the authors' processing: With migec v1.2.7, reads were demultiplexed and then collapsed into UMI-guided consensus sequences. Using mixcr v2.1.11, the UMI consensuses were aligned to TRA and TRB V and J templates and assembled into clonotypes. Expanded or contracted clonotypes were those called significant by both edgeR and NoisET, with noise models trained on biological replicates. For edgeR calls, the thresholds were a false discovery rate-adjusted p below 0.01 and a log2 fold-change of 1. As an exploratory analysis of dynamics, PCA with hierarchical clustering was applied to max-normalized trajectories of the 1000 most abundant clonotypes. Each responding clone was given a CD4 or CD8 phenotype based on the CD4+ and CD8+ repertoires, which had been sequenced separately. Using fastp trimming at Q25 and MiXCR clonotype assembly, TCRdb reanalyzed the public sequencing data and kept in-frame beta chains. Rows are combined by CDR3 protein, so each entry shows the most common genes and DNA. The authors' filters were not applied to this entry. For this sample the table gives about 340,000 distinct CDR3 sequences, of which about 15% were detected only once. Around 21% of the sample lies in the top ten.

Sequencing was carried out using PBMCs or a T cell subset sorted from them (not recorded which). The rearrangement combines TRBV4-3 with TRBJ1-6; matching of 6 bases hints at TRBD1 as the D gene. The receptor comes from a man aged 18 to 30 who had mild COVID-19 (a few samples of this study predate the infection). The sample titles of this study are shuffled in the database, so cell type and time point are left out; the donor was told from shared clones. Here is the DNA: TGCGCCAGCAGCCAAGATACAGGGAGGGATTCACCCCTCCACTTT. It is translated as CASSQDTGRDSPLHF.